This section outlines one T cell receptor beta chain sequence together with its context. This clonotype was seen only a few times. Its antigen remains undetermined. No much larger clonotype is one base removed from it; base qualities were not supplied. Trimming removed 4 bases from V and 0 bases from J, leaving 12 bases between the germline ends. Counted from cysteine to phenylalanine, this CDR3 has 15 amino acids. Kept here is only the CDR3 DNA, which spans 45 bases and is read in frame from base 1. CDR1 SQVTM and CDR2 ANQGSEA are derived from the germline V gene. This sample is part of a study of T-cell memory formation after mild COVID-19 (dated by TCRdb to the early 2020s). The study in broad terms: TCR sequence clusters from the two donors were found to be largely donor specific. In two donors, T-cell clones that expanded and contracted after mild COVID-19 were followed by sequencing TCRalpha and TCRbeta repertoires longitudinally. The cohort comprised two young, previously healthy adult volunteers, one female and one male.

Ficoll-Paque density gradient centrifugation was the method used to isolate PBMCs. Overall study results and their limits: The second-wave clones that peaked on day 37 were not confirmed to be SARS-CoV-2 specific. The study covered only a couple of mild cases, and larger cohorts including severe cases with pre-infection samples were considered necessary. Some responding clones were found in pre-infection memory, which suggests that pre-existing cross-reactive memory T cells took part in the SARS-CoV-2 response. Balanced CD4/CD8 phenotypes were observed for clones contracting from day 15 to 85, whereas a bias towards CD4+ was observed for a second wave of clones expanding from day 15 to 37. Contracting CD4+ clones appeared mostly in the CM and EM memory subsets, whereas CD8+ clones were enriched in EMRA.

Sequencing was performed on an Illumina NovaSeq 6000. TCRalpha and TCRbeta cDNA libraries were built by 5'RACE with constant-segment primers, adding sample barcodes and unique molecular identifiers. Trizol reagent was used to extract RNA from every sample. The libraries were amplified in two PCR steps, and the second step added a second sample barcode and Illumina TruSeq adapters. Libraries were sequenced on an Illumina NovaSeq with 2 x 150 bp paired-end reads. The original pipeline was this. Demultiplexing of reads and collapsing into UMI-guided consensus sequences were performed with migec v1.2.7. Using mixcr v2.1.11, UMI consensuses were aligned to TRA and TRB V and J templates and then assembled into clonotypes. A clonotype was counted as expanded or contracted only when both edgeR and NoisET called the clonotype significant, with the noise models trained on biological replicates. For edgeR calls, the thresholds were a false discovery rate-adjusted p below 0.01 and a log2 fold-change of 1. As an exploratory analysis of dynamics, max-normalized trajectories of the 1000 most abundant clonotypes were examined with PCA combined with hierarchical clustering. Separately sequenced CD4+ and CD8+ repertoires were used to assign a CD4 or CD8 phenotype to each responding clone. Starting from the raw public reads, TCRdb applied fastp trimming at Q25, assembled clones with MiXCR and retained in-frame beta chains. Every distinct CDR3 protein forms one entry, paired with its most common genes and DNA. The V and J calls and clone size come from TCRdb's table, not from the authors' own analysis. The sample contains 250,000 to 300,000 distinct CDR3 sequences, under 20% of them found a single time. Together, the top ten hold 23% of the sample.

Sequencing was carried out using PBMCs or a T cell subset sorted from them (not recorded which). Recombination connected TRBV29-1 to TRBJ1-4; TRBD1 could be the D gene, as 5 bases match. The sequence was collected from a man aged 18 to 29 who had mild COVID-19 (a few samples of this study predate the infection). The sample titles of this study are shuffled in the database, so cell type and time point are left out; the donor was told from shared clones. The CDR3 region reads CSVGERGTTNEKLFF. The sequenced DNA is TGCAGCGTTGGTGAAAGGGGAACAACTAATGAAAAACTGTTTTTT.